What follows are 4 T cell receptor beta chains derived from one specimen sequenced in a study of blood T cells in healthy people across ages. The authors ran a second PCR of roughly 6 to 12 cycles using a sample-barcoded 5' primer and a J-beta primer mix. TCRdb analysed the 5' RACE reads with MiXCR anew, one entry per CDR3 protein. Of 550,000 to 800,000 distinct CDR3 sequences in the sample, about 30% were seen once. The sample was blood. These receptors came from an elderly woman in good health.

V and J are TRBV7-2 and TRBJ2-1, with a possible D match to TRBD1 (6 bases). The CDR3 runs to 16 residues. The germline V and J ends were trimmed by 4 bases and 6 bases, with 19 bases remaining between them. Germline V gene sequence: CDR1 SGHTA, CDR2 FQGNSA. CDR3 sequence reads: CASSSIGGSLGNEQFF. The CDR3 DNA sequence: TGTGCCAGCAGCTCAATAGGGGGAAGTTTGGGCAATGAGCAGTTCTTC.

As to this clonotype: An end of the junction does not agree with germline; a read error may underlie this. The chain joins TRBV28 to TRBJ2-5, with D perhaps matching TRBD1 (5 bases). The CDR3 has 16 amino acids. Germline values: CDR1 MDHEN, CDR2 SYDVKM. CDR3 sequence: CASSLSGQGYQETRFF. The DNA for the CDR3 is TGTGCCAGCAGTTTATCGGGCCAGGGATACCAAGAGACCCGGTTCTTC.

The rearrangement uses TRBV24-1 and TRBJ2-3, with TRBD2 matching 12 bases. Trimming cost V 3 bases and J 6 bases; bases outside gene matches: 12. The CDR3 runs to 18 residues. From germline, CDR1 is KGHDR and CDR2 SFDVKD. CDR3 region: CATSDPRASGGAGDTQYF. The CDR3 nucleotides are TGTGCCACCAGTGATCCGCGGGCTAGCGGGGGGGCAGGGGATACGCAGTATTTT.

Here the CDR3 DNA reads TGCGCCAGCGGAGCGGCCGGGACGTCGGCAGATACGCAGTATTTT. This encodes CASGAAGTSADTQYF. This chain links TRBV10-2 with TRBJ2-3; possibly TRBD1 or TRBD2 for D (5 bases each). Trimming took 8 bases from V and 4 from J, leaving 19 bases between them. The CDR3 length is 15 residues. Germline CDR1 and CDR2: WSHSY and SAAADI.